This T cell receptor beta chain comes out of a study of shared clonotypes between healthy human individuals. V dropped 7 bases and J dropped 9 bases, with 10 bases sitting between them. The length of the CDR3 is 11 residues. Germline lookup yields CDR1 MNHNS and CDR2 SASEGT. Sequenced by immunoSEQ multiplex PCR; TCRdb stores in-frame clones only, minus some. The sample carries 550,000 to 700,000 clones, around 73% recorded once. This TCR was recovered from a woman in her thirties in good health. Input material: memory CD4+ T cells sorted from blood. As for subset: CD45RA-negative fraction. The chain couples TRBV6-1 to TRBJ2-1, with unresolved D. The CDR3 sequence is CASINLREQFF. The CDR3, as DNA: TGTGCCAGCATAAACCTTCGTGAGCAGTTCTTC.